Listed here are 28 T cell receptor beta chains from one sample, sequenced in a study of T cells after yellow fever vaccination. In TCRdb, the 5' RACE reads were re-called with MiXCR into one record per CDR3 protein. The table includes a few hundred thousand distinct CDR3 sequences, around 6.7% detected once. This specimen consisted of CD4+ T cells sorted from PBMCs, obtained on the day of the yellow fever booster vaccination. These receptors all come from a young man who received the YFV17D yellow fever vaccine.

This clonotype has a count of ten or more. This chain joins TRBV5-1 and TRBJ2-1; TRBD2 is a possible D gene (6 bases). Trimming removed 3 bases from V and 9 bases from J, with 7 bases in between. Germline V gives CDR1 SGHRS, CDR2 YFSETQ. This CDR3 is built from 11 residues. This CDR3 is CASSSSVEQFF. CDR3 DNA sequence: TGCGCCAGCAGCTCTAGCGTTGAGCAGTTCTTC.

The CDR3 nucleotides are TGTGCCAGCAGCTTGCGCTACAGCGCAAGAACTATTGCGAATTCACCCCTCCACTTT. This encodes CASSLRYSARTIANSPLHF. The chain combines TRBV5-5 with TRBJ1-6; unclear D gene. The CDR3 covers 19 residues. The germline V gene has CDR1 SGHKS and CDR2 YYEKEE (reference sequence). V lost 1 base to trimming and J lost 7 bases, with 24 bases between them.

This clonotype showed up many times. The chain combines TRBV21-1 with TRBJ2-1; the D segment call TRBD2 is taken from the table without a DNA check. TRBV21-1 is an annotated pseudogene. This CDR3 has 15 amino acids. CDR3 loop: CASRAPTSGNNEQFF. The CDR3 bases are TGTGCCAGTCGCGCGCCGACTAGCGGGAACAATGAGCAGTTCTTC.

This clonotype was counted between two and nine times. The chain links TRBV9 to TRBJ2-2, with D unresolved. CDR3 length equals 14 residues. Looked up from germline, CDR1 is SGDLS and CDR2 is YYNGEE. V was clipped by 0 bases and J by 6 bases, with 9 bases between them. CDR3 amino acids: CASSVDGFPGELFF. The CDR3 coding sequence is TGTGCCAGCAGCGTAGATGGTTTCCCCGGGGAGCTGTTTTTT.

This clonotype has more than one count but fewer than ten. This chain connects TRBV11-2 to TRBJ2-3; 14 bases match TRBD2. Germline V gives CDR1 SGHAT, CDR2 FQNNGV. CDR3 size: 18 residues. Losses at the gene ends were 5 bases for V and 3 bases for J; bases not matched to a gene: 10. CDR3 in amino acids: CASSEGLAGVGWTDTQYF. The DNA for the CDR3 is TGTGCCAGCAGCGAGGGACTAGCGGGAGTAGGATGGACAGATACGCAGTATTTT.

This clonotype was seen more than once but under ten times. V and J are TRBV5-1 and TRBJ1-3, with a weak D call TRBD1 (6 bases). CDR1 and CDR2 from the germline V gene are SGHRS and YFSETQ. V was pared by 4 bases and J by 4 bases, with 15 bases between. This CDR3 is 15 amino acids long. CDR3 residues: CASSQDSSPGNTIYF. The CDR3 region has the DNA TGCGCCAGCAGCCAGGACAGCTCGCCAGGAAACACCATATATTTT. The full variable domain, its missing parts supplied by reference TRBV5-1 and TRBJ1-3, is KAGVTQTPRYLIKTRGQQVTLSCSPISGHRSVSWYQQTPGQGLQFLFEYFSETQRNKGNFPGRFSGRQFSNSRSEMNVSTLELGDSALYLCASSQDSSPGNTIYFGEGSWLTVV.

This clonotype was observed at least ten times. The chain employs TRBV6-2 or TRBV6-3 and TRBJ2-7; D is uncertain. The CDR3 runs 12 residues. CDR1 is MNHEY and CDR2 is SVGEGT in the germline V gene. V lost 7 bases to trimming and J lost 2 bases, with 9 bases between them. As DNA, the CDR3 is TGTGCCAGCACCCGACCCCCCTACGAGCAGTACTTC. Translating gives CASTRPPYEQYF.

At least ten counts were recorded for this clonotype. This chain joins TRBV7-2 and TRBJ2-7; TRBD2 matches at 12 bases. V was clipped by 4 bases and J by 3 bases; unmatched bases: 7. Germline CDR1 reads SGHTA; CDR2 reads FQGNSA. This CDR3 comprises 16 residues. Here the CDR3 DNA reads TGTGCCAGCAGCTCCCCGACTAGCGGGGGTTACTACGAGCAGTACTTC. It yields the protein CASSSPTSGGYYEQYF.

This clonotype was counted between two and nine times. This chain connects TRBV5-1 to TRBJ1-5; tentative D call: TRBD1 (6 bases). Per germline, CDR1 SGHRS and CDR2 YFSETQ. Trimming stripped 5 bases from V and 3 bases from J, with 15 bases between. The CDR3 loop spans 15 amino acids. CDR3 sequence reads: CASSLRRGNNQPQHF. CDR3 in DNA: TGCGCCAGCAGTCTACGCAGGGGCAACAATCAGCCCCAGCATTTT.

J is TRBJ1-5 and V is TRBV9, with D hard to call. This CDR3 is built from 15 residues. Trimming left V 1 base short and J 0 bases short, with 8 bases between. CDR1 SGDLS and CDR2 YYNGEE come from the germline V gene. The CDR3 sequence: CASSVTGNSNQPQHF. For the CDR3, the DNA is TGTGCCAGCAGCGTAACTGGGAATAGCAATCAGCCCCAGCATTTT.

This clonotype was counted between two and nine times. The chain uses TRBV18 and TRBJ1-3; D unclear. Trimming took off 5 bases at V and 0 bases at J, with 11 bases between the two ends. The CDR3 has 15 residues. Germline V lookup: CDR1 KGHSH, CDR2 LQKENI. CDR3 sequence: CASSSLTVSGNTIYF. The CDR3 DNA follows: TGTGCCAGCTCATCTCTTACAGTCTCTGGAAACACCATATATTTT.

The chain links TRBV9 to TRBJ2-1; a possible D gene is TRBD1 (5 bases). The V end lost 1 base, the J end lost 5 bases, and 13 bases lay between the germline ends. Germline assignment: CDR1 SGDLS and CDR2 YYNGEE. The CDR3 length is 15 residues. The CDR3 is CASSVTGEVDNEQFF. The CDR3 region has the DNA TGTGCCAGCAGCGTAACAGGAGAGGTGGACAATGAGCAGTTCTTC. Variable domain in full (rest from reference TRBV9 and TRBJ2-1): DSGVTQTPKHLITATGQRVTLRCSPRSGDLSVYWYQQSLDQGLQFLIQYYNGEERAKGNILERFSAQQFPDLHSELNLSSLELGDSALYFCASSVTGEVDNEQFFGPGTRLTVL.

The rearrangement uses TRBV20-1 and TRBJ2-7; 12 bases align to TRBD2. Germline assignment: CDR1 DFQATT and CDR2 SNEGSKA (reference sequence). This CDR3 has 14 amino acids. The junction had 4 bases not matched to a gene; V was cut back by 4 bases and J by 3 bases. This chain's CDR3 is CSAITSGRFYEQYF. The CDR3 bases are TGCAGTGCTATTACTAGCGGGAGGTTCTACGAGCAGTACTTC.

V gene TRBV19 combines with J gene TRBJ2-3; 9 bases are a match to TRBD1. This CDR3 is built from 15 residues. Germline trimming cut 6 bases from V and 6 bases from J; bases unmatched to any gene: 10. Looked up from germline, CDR1 is LNHDA and CDR2 is SQIVND (reference sequence). CDR3 sequence reads: CASSSGTGIFDTQYF. DNA of the CDR3: TGTGCCAGTAGCTCCGGGACAGGGATATTCGATACGCAGTATTTT.

At least ten counts were recorded for this clonotype. V gene TRBV28 combines with J gene TRBJ1-5; D is perhaps TRBD1 (6 bases). This CDR3 has 15 residues. Trimming left V 9 bases short and J 3 bases short, with 18 bases between. The germline CDR1 and CDR2 sequences are MDHEN and SYDVKM. The CDR3 sequence: CASKLSGAFNQPQHF. The DNA of the CDR3 is TGTGCCAGTAAACTCTCGGGGGCGTTCAATCAGCCCCAGCATTTT.

V is TRBV20-1 and J is TRBJ2-3, with 10 bases matching TRBD2. The germline V gene encodes CDR1 DFQATT and CDR2 SNEGSKA (reference sequence). The CDR3 contains 15 residues. J was trimmed by 5 bases and V by 4 bases; bases with no gene match: 9. In DNA form, the CDR3 reads TGCAGTGCTACCGGAGCGGGAGGGCCCGGAGATACGCAGTATTTT. Its protein is CSATGAGGPGDTQYF.

This clonotype was counted only a few times. The chain recombines TRBV4-3 with TRBJ2-3; 9 positions agree with TRBD2. V lost 1 base, J lost 0 bases, and 5 bases stayed unmatched. CDR3 length: 17 residues. Germline V CDR1 and CDR2: LGHNA, YSLEER. CDR3 loop: CASSQGGGRASTDTQYF. CDR3 DNA: TGCGCCAGCAGCCAAGGGGGCGGGAGGGCGAGCACAGATACGCAGTATTTT.

This clonotype was detected a few times. The V and J genes are TRBV20-1 and TRBJ2-3; D gene unclear. Germline loops: CDR1 DFQATT, CDR2 SNEGSKA (reference sequence). The V end lost 5 bases, the J end lost 2 bases, and 17 bases lay between the germline ends. The CDR3 totals 15 residues. Written as DNA, the CDR3 is TGCAGTGCTCCAAAAGGGCGCTTGCACACAGATACGCAGTATTTT. It yields the protein CSAPKGRLHTDTQYF.

This clonotype has more than one count but fewer than ten. The chain is built from TRBV21-1 and TRBJ2-7; the table's D call TRBD2 went unverified against the DNA. TRBV21-1 is deemed a pseudogene. The CDR3 has 16 residues. CDR3 sequence (DNA): TGTGCCACCCGCCCGGAGCGGGAGGGCCCAAGCGGCGAGCAGTACTTC. Translation: CATRPEREGPSGEQYF.

This clonotype was seen ten or more times. The chain uses TRBV20-1 and TRBJ2-1, with D possibly being TRBD1 (6 bases). CDR3 size: 19 residues. Trimming took off 1 base at V and 4 bases at J, with 26 bases between the two ends. Germline CDR1 reads DFQATT; CDR2 reads SNEGSKA (reference sequence). The CDR3: CSARGSFRGHHTNYNEQFF. The DNA for the CDR3 is TGCAGTGCTAGAGGTTCGTTCAGGGGCCACCACACTAATTACAATGAGCAGTTCTTC.

This clonotype occurred a few times. The V gene is TRBV19, the J gene TRBJ2-1; D is perhaps TRBD2 (5 bases). This CDR3 region has 13 residues. Germline V gives CDR1 LNHDA, CDR2 SQIVND (reference sequence). Trimming left V 0 bases short and J 11 bases short, with 11 bases between. CDR3 residues: CASSIEERGKQFF. In DNA, the CDR3 is TGTGCCAGTAGTATAGAGGAGCGAGGGAAGCAGTTCTTC. The full variable domain, in which reference TRBV19 and TRBJ2-1 provide the parts outside the CDR3, is DGGITQSPKYLFRKEGQNVTLSCEQNLNHDAMYWYRQDPGQGLRLIYYSQIVNDFQKGDIAEGYSVSREKKESFPLTVTSAQKNPTAFYLCASSIEERGKQFFGPGTRLTVL.

This clonotype was counted a few times. This chain joins TRBV14 and TRBJ1-2; 10 nucleotides line up with TRBD1. The CDR3 covers 13 residues. In germline, CDR1 is SGHDN, CDR2 FVKESK. The V and J ends lost 5 bases and 8 bases, in that order; junction bases with no gene match: 5. The CDR3 sequence: CASSFDRGRGYTF. The CDR3, as DNA: TGTGCCAGCAGCTTCGACAGGGGGCGCGGCTACACCTTC.

This chain links TRBV7-7 with TRBJ2-7, with 8 bases lining up with TRBD1. This CDR3 has 15 amino acids. J was trimmed by 3 bases and V by 5 bases; bases with no gene match: 9. The germline gives CDR1 SSHAT, CDR2 FNYEAQ (reference sequence). DNA of the CDR3: TGTGCCAGCAGCAACGGACAGGGACCGCGCTACGAGCAGTACTTC. It is translated as CASSNGQGPRYEQYF.

The V and J genes are TRBV2 and TRBJ2-1, with 10 bases matching TRBD2. Germline V lookup: CDR1 SNHLY, CDR2 FYNNEI. V shed 7 bases and J 8 bases; nucleotides not matched to a gene: 5. This CDR3 has 13 amino acids. Written as DNA, the CDR3 is TGTGCCAGCATCCTAGCGGGAGACCATGAGCAGTTCTTC. Protein sequence: CASILAGDHEQFF.

The V and J genes are TRBV7-3 and TRBJ2-1, with 8 bases aligning to TRBD2. There are 15 residues in the CDR3. The ends lost 10 bases at V and 7 bases at J; junction bases unmatched: 15. In germline, CDR1 is SGHTA, CDR2 FQGTGA. The CDR3 DNA reads as TGTGCCACAGCAATAGGGACTAGAGAGGGGAATGAGCAGTTCTTC. It translates to CATAIGTREGNEQFF.

The rearrangement joins TRBV5-1 to TRBJ2-5, with 7 bases matching TRBD1. The CDR3 has 13 amino acids. From germline, CDR1 is SGHRS and CDR2 YFSETQ. J was trimmed by 1 base and V by 5 bases; bases with no gene match: 2. The CDR3 nucleotides read TGCGCCAGCAGACAGGGGCCCCAAGAGACCCAGTACTTC. Protein: CASRQGPQETQYF. Looking up the rest from reference TRBV5-1 and TRBJ2-5 gives the full variable domain: KAGVTQTPRYLIKTRGQQVTLSCSPISGHRSVSWYQQTPGQGLQFLFEYFSETQRNKGNFPGRFSGRQFSNSRSEMNVSTLELGDSALYLCASRQGPQETQYFGPGTRLLVL.

In its sample, this clonotype was seen many times. The chain combines TRBV12-3 or TRBV12-4 with TRBJ2-3, with a possible D match to TRBD2 (6 bases). The CDR3 is made up of 16 amino acids. Deletions cut 7 bases from V and 0 bases from J, with 17 bases between. In nucleotides, the CDR3 is TGTGCCAGCACCGGAGGAGGGATGGCTAGCACAGATACGCAGTATTTT. Amino acids: CASTGGGMASTDTQYF.

The chain is built from TRBV5-1 and TRBJ2-7, with 8 bases matching TRBD2. V trimming: 5 bases; J trimming: 0 bases; junction bases outside the gene matches: 13. Germline values: CDR1 SGHRS, CDR2 YFSETQ. The CDR3 covers 17 residues. CDR3 loop: CASRLREDTTYSYEQYF. The CDR3 nucleotides are TGCGCCAGCAGGCTGCGGGAGGACACAACGTACTCCTACGAGCAGTACTTC.